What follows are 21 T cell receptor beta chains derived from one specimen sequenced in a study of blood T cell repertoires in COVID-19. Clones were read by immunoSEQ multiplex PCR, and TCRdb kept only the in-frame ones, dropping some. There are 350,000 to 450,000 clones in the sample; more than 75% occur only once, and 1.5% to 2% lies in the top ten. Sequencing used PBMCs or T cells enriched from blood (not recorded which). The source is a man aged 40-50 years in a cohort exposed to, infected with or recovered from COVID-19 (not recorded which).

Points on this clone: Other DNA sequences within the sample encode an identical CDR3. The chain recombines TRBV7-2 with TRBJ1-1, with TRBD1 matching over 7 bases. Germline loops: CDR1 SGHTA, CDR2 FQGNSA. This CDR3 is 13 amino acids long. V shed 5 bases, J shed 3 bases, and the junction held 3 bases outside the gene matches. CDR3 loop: CASSLQGYTEAFF. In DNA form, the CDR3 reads TGTGCCAGCAGCCTACAGGGGTACACTGAAGCTTTCTTT.

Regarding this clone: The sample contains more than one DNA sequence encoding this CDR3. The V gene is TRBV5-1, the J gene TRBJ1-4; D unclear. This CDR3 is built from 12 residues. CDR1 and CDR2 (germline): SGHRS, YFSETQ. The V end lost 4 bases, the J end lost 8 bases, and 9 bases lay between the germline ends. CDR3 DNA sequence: TGCGCCAGCAGCCCGGACTCGGAAAAACTGTTTTTT. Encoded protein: CASSPDSEKLFF.

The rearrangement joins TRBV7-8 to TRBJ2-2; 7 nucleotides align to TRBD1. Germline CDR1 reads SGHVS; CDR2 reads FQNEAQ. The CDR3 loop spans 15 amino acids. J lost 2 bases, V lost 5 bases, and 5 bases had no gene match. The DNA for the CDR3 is TGTGCCAGCAGCCAGGGGGACAGTAACACCGGGGAGCTGTTTTTT. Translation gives CASSQGDSNTGELFF.

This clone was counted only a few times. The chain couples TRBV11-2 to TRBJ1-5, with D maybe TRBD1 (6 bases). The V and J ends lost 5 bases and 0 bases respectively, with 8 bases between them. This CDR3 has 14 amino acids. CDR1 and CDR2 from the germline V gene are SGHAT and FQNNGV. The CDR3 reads CASSRTDSNQPQHF. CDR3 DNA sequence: TGTGCCAGCAGCCGGACAGATAGCAATCAGCCCCAGCATTTT.

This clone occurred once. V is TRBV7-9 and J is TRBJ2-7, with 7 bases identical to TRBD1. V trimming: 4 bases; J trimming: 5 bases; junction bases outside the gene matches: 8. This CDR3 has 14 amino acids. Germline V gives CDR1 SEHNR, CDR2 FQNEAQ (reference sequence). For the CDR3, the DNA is TGTGCCAGCAGCTCTGCAGGGGGACGGGACGAGCAGTACTTC. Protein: CASSSAGGRDEQYF. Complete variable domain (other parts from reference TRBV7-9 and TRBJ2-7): DTGVSQNPRHKITKRGQNVTFRCDPISEHNRLYWYRQTLGQGPEFLTYFQNEAQLEKSRLLSDRFSAERPKGSFSTLEIQRTEQGDSAMYLCASSSAGGRDEQYFGPGTRLTVT.

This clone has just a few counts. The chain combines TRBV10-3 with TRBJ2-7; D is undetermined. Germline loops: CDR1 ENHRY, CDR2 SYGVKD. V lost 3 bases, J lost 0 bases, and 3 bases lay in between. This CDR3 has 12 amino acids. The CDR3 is CAISDSSYEQYF. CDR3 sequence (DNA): TGTGCCATCAGTGACAGCTCCTACGAGCAGTACTTC.

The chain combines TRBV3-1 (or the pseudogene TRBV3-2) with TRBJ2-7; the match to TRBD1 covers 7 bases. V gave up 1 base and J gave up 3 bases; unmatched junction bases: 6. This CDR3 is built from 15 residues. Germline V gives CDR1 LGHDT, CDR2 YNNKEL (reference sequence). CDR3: CASSQGTGSRYEQYF. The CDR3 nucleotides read TGTGCCAGCAGCCAAGGGACAGGATCACGCTACGAGCAGTACTTC.

In DNA, the CDR3 is TGTGCCAGCAGCTTACAGGGGTATGGCTACACCTTC. As protein: CASSLQGYGYTF. J is TRBJ1-2 and V is TRBV12-3 or TRBV12-4, with TRBD1 matching over 7 bases. V gave up 6 bases and J gave up 5 bases; unmatched junction bases: 3. The CDR3 totals 12 residues.

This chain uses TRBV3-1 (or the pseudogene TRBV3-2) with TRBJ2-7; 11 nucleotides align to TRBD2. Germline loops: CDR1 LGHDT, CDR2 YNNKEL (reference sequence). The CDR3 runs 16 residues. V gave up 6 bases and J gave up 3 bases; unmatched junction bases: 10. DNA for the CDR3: TGTGCCAGCAGTCACCCCTCTAGCGGGAGGTTCTACGAGCAGTACTTC. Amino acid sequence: CASSHPSSGRFYEQYF.

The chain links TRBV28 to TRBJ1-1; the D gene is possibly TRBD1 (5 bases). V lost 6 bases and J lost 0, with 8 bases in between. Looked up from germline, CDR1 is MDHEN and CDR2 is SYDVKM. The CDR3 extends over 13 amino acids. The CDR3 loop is CASRTQVNTEAFF. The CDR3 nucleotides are TGTGCCAGCAGGACACAGGTGAACACTGAAGCTTTCTTT. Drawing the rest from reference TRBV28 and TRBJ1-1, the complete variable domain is DVKVTQSSRYLVKRTGEKVFLECVQDMDHENMFWYRQDPGLGLRLIYFSYDVKMKEKGDIPEGYSVSREKKERFSLILESASTNQTSMYLCASRTQVNTEAFFGQGTRLTVV.

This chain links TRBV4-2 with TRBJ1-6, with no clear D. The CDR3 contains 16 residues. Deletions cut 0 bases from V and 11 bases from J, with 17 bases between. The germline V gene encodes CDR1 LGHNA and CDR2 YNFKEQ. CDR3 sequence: CASSQDGGGRVPPLHF. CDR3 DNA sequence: TGTGCCAGCAGCCAAGATGGAGGAGGGAGAGTGCCACCCCTCCACTTT.

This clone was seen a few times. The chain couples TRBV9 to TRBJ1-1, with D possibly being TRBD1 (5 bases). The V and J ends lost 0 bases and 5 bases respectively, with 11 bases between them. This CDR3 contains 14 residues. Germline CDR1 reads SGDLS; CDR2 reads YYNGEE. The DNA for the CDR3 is TGTGCCAGCAGCGTAGCACAGGCCGCGACTGAAGCTTTCTTT. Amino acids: CASSVAQAATEAFF. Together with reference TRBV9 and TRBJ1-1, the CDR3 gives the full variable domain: DSGVTQTPKHLITATGQRVTLRCSPRSGDLSVYWYQQSLDQGLQFLIQYYNGEERAKGNILERFSAQQFPDLHSELNLSSLELGDSALYFCASSVAQAATEAFFGQGTRLTVV.

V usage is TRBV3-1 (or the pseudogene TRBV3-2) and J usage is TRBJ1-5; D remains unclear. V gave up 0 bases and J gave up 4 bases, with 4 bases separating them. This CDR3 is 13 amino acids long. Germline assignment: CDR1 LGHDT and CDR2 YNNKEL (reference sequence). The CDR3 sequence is CASSQDGNQPQHF. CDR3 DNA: TGTGCCAGCAGCCAAGACGGGAATCAGCCCCAGCATTTT.

CDR3 nucleotide sequence: TGTGCCAGTAGTTGGACTAGCGGGAGCCAAGAGACCCAGTACTTC. Amino acid sequence: CASSWTSGSQETQYF. This sequence joins TRBV19 and TRBJ2-5; 13 nucleotides line up with TRBD2. Looked up from germline, CDR1 is LNHDA and CDR2 is SQIVND (reference sequence). V dropped 5 bases and J dropped 1; count of bases not matched to a gene: 1. The CDR3 totals 15 residues.

CDR3: CATSTGGPANYGYTF. DNA for the CDR3: TGCGCCACCTCCACAGGGGGCCCAGCTAACTATGGCTACACCTTC. The genes are TRBV5-1 and TRBJ1-2, with 9 bases lining up with TRBD1. Germline CDR1 reads SGHRS; CDR2 reads YFSETQ. V shed 9 bases and J 0 bases; nucleotides not matched to a gene: 9. There are 15 residues in the CDR3.

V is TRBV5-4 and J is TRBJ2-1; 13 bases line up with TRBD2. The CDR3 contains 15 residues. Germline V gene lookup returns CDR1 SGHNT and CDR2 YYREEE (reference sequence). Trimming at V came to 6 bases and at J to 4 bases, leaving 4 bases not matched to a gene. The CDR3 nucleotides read TGTGCCAGCACCGAACTAGCGGGAGGGTACAATGAGCAGTTCTTC. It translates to CASTELAGGYNEQFF.

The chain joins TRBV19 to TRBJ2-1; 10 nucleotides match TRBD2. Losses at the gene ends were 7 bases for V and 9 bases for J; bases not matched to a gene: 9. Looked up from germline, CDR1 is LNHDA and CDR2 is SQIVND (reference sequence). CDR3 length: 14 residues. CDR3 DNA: TGTGCCAGTAAAGCCCTAGCGGGAGTTGGTGAGCAGTTCTTC. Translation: CASKALAGVGEQFF. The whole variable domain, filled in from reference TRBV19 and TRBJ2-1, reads DGGITQSPKYLFRKEGQNVTLSCEQNLNHDAMYWYRQDPGQGLRLIYYSQIVNDFQKGDIAEGYSVSREKKESFPLTVTSAQKNPTAFYLCASKALAGVGEQFFGPGTRLTVL.

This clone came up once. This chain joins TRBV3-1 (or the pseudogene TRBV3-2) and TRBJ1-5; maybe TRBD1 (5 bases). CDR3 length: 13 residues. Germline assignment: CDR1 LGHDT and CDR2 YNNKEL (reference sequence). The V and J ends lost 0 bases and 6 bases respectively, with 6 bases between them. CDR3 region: CASSQDRAQPQHF. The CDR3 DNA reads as TGTGCCAGCAGCCAAGACAGGGCTCAGCCCCAGCATTTT.

The CDR3 nucleotides are TGCGCCAGCAGCAACCCAAGCGGGAGTAACACCTACAATGAGCAGTTCTTC. Protein product: CASSNPSGSNTYNEQFF. The V gene is TRBV5-1, the J gene TRBJ2-1; 8 bases line up with TRBD2. The CDR3 is 17 residues long. Per the germline V gene, CDR1 is SGHRS and CDR2 is YFSETQ. J lost 2 bases, V lost 4 bases, and 11 bases had no gene match.

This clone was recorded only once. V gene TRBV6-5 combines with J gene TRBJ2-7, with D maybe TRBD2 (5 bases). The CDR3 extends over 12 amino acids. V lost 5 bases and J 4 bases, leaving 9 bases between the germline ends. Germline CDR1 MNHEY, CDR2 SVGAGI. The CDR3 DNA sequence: TGTGCCAGCAGTAGGCGGGTGTACGAGCAGTACTTC. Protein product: CASSRRVYEQYF.

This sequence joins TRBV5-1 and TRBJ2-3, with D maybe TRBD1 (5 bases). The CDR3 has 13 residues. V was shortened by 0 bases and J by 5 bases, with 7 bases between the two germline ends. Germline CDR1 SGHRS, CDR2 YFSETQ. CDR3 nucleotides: TGCGCCAGCAGCTTGGGACAGCAAGATACGCAGTATTTT. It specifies CASSLGQQDTQYF. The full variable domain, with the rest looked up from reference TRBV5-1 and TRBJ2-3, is KAGVTQTPRYLIKTRGQQVTLSCSPISGHRSVSWYQQTPGQGLQFLFEYFSETQRNKGNFPGRFSGRQFSNSRSEMNVSTLELGDSALYLCASSLGQQDTQYFGPGTRLTVL.